The entry below describes one T cell receptor beta chain. The antigen remains undetermined. PCR involved 60 Vbeta and 13 Jbeta primers. Using immunoSEQ multiplex PCR, the repertoire was profiled, and TCRdb retains in-frame clones only, with some absent. The sample yields roughly 100,000 clones, 10% seen once. CDR1 is MDHEN and CDR2 is SYDVKM in the germline V gene. Trimming left V 2 bases short and J 2 bases short, with 10 bases between. CDR3 length equals 14 residues. This sample is part of a study of cytomegalovirus exposure and HLA in healthy donors. Findings and caveats of the study: Later genetic work tied a missense DCLRE1C variant to beta-chain V and J trimming. In a later analysis, several top co-occurrence clusters appeared linked to parvovirus B19, influenza, CMV and Epstein-Barr virus. Reportedly, fewer N-insertions than the approximately 610-donor mean appeared in an Asian-associated ancestry cluster in a later analysis.

The specimen was PBMCs. This receptor was obtained from a middle-aged man in good health and CMV-seropositive. The chain uses TRBV28 and TRBJ2-7; D unclear. The CDR3: CASSLRYRTYEQYF. CDR3 sequence (DNA): TGTGCCAGCAGTTTAAGGTACAGAACCTACGAGCAGTACTTC.